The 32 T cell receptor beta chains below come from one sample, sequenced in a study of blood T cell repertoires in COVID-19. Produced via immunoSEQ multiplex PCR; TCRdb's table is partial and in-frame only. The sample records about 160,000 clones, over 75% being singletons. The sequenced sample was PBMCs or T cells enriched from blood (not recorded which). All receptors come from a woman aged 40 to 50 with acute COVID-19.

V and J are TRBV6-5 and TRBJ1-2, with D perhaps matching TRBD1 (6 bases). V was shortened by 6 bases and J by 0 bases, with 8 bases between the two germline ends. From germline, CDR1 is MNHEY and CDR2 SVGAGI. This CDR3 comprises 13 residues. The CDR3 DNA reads TGTGCCAGCAGCCGGACAGCTAACTATGGCTACACCTTC. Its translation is CASSRTANYGYTF.

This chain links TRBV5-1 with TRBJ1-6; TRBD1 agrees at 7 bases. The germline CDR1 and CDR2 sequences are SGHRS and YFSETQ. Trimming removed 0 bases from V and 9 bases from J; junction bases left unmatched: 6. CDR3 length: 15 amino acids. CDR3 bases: TGCGCCAGCAGCTTGGGACAGGGAACAGGTTCACCCCTCCACTTT. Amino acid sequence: CASSLGQGTGSPLHF.

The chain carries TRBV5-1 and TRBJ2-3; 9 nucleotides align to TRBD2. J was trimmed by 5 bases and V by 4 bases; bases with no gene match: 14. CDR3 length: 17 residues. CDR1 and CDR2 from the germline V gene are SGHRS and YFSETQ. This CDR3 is CASSLGSGGRAGDTQYF. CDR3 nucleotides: TGCGCCAGCAGCCTGGGCTCTGGCGGGAGGGCCGGAGATACGCAGTATTTT.

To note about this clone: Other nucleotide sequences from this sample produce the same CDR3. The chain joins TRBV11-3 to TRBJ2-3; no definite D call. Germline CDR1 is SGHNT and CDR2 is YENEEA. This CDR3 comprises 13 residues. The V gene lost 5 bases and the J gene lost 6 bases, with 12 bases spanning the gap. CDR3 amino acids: CASSPPPSDTQYF. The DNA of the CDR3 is TGTGCCAGCAGCCCCCCCCCTTCTGATACGCAGTATTTT.

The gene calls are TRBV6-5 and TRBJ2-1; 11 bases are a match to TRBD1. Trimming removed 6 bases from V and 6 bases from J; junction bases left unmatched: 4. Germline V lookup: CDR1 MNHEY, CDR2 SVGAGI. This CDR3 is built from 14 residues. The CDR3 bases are TGTGCCAGCAGGGGACAGGGGGAAGTCAATGAGCAGTTCTTC. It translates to CASRGQGEVNEQFF.

The CDR3: CASSPRGRGNQPQHF. The CDR3 DNA is TGTGCCAGCAGCCCCCGCGGGAGGGGCAATCAGCCCCAGCATTTT. This sequence joins TRBV6-6 and TRBJ1-5; D remains ambiguous. V dropped 6 bases and J dropped 2 bases, with 14 bases sitting between them. The length of the CDR3 is 15 residues. Germline V gene lookup returns CDR1 MNHNY and CDR2 SVGAGI (reference sequence).

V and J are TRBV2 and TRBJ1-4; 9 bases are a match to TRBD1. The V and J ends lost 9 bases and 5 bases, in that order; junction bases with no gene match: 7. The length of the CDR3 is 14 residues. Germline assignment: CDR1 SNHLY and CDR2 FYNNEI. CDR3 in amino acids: CASTQGAGNEKLFF. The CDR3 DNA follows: TGTGCCAGTACACAGGGGGCGGGGAATGAAAAACTGTTTTTT.

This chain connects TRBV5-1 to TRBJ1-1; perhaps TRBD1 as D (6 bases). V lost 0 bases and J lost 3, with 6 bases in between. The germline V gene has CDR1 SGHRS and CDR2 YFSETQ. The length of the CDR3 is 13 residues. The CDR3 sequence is CASSLAGDTEAFF. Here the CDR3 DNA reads TGCGCCAGCAGCTTGGCAGGGGACACTGAAGCTTTCTTT.

Written as DNA, the CDR3 is TGTGCCAGCAGCGTAGGGGCAGCCATGAACACTGAAGCTTTCTTT. Translated: CASSVGAAMNTEAFF. The chain carries TRBV9 and TRBJ1-1; D unresolved. Germline CDR1 reads SGDLS; CDR2 reads YYNGEE. The CDR3 consists of 15 residues. Trimming shortened V by 0 bases and J by 0 bases, and 9 bases separated the two germline ends.

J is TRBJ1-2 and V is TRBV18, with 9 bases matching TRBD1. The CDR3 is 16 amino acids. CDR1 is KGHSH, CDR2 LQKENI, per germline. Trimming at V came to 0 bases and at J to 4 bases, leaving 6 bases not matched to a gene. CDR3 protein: CASSPPQGQGTYGYTF. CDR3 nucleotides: TGTGCCAGCTCACCACCACAAGGACAGGGGACCTATGGCTACACCTTC.

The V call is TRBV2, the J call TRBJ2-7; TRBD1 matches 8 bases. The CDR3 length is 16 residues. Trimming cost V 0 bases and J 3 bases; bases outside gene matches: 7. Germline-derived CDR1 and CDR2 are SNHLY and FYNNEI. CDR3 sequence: CASSEALDRGLYEQYF. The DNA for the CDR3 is TGTGCCAGCAGTGAAGCGCTTGACAGGGGCCTCTACGAGCAGTACTTC. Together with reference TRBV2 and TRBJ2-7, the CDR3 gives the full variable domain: EPEVTQTPSHQVTQMGQEVILRCVPISNHLYFYWYRQILGQKVEFLVSFYNNEISEKSEIFDDQFSVERPDGSNFTLKIRSTKLEDSAMYFCASSEALDRGLYEQYFGPGTRLTVT.

The CDR3 region has the DNA TGTGCCAGTAAATCCGGGACTAGCGGGAGTAATGAGCAGTTCTTC. Protein sequence: CASKSGTSGSNEQFF. V and J are TRBV2 and TRBJ2-1, with TRBD2 matching 14 bases. J gave up 7 bases and V 9 bases, and 8 bases lay outside the gene matches. The CDR3 is 15 amino acids. Germline CDR1 and CDR2: SNHLY and FYNNEI.

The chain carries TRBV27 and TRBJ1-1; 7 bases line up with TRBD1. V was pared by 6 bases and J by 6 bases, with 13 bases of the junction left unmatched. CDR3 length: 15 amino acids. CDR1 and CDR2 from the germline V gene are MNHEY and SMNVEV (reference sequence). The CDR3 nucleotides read TGTGCCAGCAGCCCCGGGTTAGGGGGCGGCTCTGAAGCTTTCTTT. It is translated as CASSPGLGGGSEAFF.

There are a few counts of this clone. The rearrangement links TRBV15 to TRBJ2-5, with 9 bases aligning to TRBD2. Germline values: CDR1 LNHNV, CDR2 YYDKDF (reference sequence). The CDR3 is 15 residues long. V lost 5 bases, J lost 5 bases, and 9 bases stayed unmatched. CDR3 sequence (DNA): TGTGCCACCAGCCCGGATAGCGGGGGATCGGAGACCCAGTACTTC. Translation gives CATSPDSGGSETQYF. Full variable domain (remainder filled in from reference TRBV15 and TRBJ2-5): DAMVIQNPRYQVTQFGKPVTLSCSQTLNHNVMYWYQQKSSQAPKLLFHYYDKDFNNEADTPDNFQSRRPNTSFCFLDIRSPGLGDTAMYLCATSPDSGGSETQYFGPGTRLLVL.

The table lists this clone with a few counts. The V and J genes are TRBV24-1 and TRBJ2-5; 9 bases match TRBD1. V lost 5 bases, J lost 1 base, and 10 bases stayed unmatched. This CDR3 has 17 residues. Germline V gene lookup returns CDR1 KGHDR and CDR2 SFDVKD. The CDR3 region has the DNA TGTGCCACCAGTGGGGGTGGGTGGACAGGGGCCCAAGAGACCCAGTACTTC. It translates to CATSGGGWTGAQETQYF.

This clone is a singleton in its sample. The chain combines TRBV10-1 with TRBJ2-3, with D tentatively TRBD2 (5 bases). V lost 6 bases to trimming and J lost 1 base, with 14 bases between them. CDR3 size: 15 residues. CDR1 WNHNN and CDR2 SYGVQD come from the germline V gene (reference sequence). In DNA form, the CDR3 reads TGCGCCAGCAGCGTTAGCGTCAGCGGCACAGATACGCAGTATTTT. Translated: CASSVSVSGTDTQYF.

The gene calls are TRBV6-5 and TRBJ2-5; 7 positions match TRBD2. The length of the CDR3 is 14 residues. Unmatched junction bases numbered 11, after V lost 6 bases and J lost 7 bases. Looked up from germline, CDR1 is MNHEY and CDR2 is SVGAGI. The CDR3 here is CASSKLAGEGTQYF. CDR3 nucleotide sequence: TGTGCCAGCAGCAAGCTGGCGGGAGAGGGGACCCAGTACTTC.

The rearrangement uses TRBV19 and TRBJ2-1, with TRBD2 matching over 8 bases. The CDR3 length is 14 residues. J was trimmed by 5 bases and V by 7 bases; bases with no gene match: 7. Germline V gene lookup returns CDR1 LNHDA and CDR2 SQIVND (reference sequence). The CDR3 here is CASISGSVDNEQFF. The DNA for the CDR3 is TGTGCCAGTATAAGCGGGAGTGTGGACAATGAGCAGTTCTTC. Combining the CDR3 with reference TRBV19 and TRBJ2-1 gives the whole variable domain DGGITQSPKYLFRKEGQNVTLSCEQNLNHDAMYWYRQDPGQGLRLIYYSQIVNDFQKGDIAEGYSVSREKKESFPLTVTSAQKNPTAFYLCASISGSVDNEQFFGPGTRLTVL.

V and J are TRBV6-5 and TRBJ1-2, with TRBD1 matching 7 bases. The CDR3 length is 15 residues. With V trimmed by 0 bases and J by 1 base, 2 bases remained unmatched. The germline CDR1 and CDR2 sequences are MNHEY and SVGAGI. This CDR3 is CASSYSGQHNYGYTF. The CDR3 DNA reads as TGTGCCAGCAGTTACTCGGGACAGCATAACTATGGCTACACCTTC.

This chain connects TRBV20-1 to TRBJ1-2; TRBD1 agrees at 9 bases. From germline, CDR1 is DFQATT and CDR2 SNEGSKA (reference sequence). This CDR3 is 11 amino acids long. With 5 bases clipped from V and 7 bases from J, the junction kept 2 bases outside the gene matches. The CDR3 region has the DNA TGCAGTGCTGGGACAGGGAGTGGCTACACCTTC. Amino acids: CSAGTGSGYTF.

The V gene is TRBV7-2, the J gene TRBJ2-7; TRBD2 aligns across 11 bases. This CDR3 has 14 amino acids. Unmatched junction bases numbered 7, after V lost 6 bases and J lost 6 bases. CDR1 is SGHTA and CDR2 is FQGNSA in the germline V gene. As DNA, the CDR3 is TGTGCCAGCAGTATAGCGGGAGGGCCTCGCGAGCAGTACTTC. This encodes CASSIAGGPREQYF.

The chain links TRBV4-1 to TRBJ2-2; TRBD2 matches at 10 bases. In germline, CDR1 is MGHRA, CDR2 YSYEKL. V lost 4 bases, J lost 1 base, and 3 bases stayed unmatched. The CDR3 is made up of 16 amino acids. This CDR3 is CASSPWTSGNTGELFF. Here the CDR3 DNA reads TGCGCCAGCAGCCCCTGGACTAGCGGGAACACCGGGGAGCTGTTTTTT.

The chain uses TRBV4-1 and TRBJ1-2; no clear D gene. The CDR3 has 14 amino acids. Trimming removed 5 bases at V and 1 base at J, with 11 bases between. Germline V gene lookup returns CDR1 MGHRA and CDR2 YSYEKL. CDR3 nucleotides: TGCGCCAGCAGCGTTATGGAGGTTAACTATGGCTACACCTTC. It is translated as CASSVMEVNYGYTF.

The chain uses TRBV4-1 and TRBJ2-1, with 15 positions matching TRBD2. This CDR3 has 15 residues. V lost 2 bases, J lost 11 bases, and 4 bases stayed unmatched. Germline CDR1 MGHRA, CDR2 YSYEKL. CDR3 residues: CASSQLGLAGGKQFF. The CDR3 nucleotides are TGCGCCAGCAGCCAATTAGGACTAGCGGGAGGGAAGCAGTTCTTC.

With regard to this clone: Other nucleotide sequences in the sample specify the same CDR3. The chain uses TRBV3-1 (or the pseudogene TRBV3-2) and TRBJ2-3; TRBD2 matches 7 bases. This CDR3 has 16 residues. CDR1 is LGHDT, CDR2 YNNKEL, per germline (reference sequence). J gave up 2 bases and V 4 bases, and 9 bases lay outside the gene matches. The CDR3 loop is CASSPRLATPTDTQYF. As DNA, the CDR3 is TGTGCCAGCAGCCCAAGACTAGCAACCCCCACAGATACGCAGTATTTT.

For the CDR3, the DNA is TGCGCCAGCAGCTTGTTTTCACCAGGGGCCCGATATGGCTACACCTTC. Its translation: CASSLFSPGARYGYTF. The chain carries TRBV5-1 and TRBJ1-2; tentatively, D is TRBD1 (6 bases). Germline V lookup: CDR1 SGHRS, CDR2 YFSETQ. V lost 1 base and J lost 5, with 18 bases in between. This CDR3 has 16 residues.

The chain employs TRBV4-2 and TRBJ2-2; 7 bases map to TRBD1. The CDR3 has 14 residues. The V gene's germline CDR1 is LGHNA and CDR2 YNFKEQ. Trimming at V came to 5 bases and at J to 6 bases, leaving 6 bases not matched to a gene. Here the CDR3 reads CASSKGGGPGELFF. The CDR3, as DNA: TGTGCCAGCAGCAAAGGGGGCGGTCCCGGGGAGCTGTTTTTT.

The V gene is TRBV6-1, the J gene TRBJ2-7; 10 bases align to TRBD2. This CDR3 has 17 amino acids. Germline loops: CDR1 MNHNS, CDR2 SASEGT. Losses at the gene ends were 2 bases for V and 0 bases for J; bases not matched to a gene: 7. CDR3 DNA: TGTGCCAGCAGTGAATATCTAGCGGGAGCTTCCTCCTACGAGCAGTACTTC. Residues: CASSEYLAGASSYEQYF.

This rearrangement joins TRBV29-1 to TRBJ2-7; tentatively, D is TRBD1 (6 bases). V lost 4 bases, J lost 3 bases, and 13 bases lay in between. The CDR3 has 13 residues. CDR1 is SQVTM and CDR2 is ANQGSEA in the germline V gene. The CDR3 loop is CSVAEDSFYEQYF. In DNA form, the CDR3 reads TGCAGCGTTGCTGAGGACAGTTTCTACGAGCAGTACTTC.

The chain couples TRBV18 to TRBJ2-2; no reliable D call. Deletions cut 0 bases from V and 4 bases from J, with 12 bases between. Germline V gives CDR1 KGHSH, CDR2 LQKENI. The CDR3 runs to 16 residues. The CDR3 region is CASSPPGRFITGELFF. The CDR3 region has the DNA TGTGCCAGCTCACCACCGGGCAGGTTCATCACCGGGGAGCTGTTTTTT. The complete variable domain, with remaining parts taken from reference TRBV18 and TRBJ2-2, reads NAGVMQNPRHLVRRRGQEARLRCSPMKGHSHVYWYRQLPEEGLKFMVYLQKENIIDESGMPKERFSAEFPKEGPSILRIQQVVRGDSAAYFCASSPPGRFITGELFFGEGSRLTVL.

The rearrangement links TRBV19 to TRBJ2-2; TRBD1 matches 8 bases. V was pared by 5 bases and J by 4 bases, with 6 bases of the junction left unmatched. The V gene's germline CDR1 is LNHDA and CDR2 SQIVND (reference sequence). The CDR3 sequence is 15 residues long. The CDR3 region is CASSSQGAPTGELFF. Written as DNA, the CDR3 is TGTGCCAGTAGTTCCCAGGGGGCGCCCACCGGGGAGCTGTTTTTT.

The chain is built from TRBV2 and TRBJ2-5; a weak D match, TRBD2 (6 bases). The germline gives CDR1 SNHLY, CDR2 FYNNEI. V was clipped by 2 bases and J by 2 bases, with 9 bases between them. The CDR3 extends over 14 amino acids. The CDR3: CASSETSQQETQYF. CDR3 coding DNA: TGTGCCAGCAGTGAAACTAGCCAACAAGAGACCCAGTACTTC.